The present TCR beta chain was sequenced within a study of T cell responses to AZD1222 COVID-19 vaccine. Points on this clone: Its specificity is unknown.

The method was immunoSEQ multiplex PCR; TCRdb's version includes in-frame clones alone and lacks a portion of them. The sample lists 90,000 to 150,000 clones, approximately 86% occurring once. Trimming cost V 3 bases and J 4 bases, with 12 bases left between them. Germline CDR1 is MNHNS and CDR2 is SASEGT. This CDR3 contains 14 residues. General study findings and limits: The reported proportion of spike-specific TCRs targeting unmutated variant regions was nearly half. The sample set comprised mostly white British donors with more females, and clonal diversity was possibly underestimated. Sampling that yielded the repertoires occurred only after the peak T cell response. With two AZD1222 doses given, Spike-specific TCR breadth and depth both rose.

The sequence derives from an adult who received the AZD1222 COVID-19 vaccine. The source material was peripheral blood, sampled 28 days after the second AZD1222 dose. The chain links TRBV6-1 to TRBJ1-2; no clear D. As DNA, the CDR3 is TGTGCCAGCAGTGATCCGGGTATGATCTATGGCTACACCTTC. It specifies CASSDPGMIYGYTF.